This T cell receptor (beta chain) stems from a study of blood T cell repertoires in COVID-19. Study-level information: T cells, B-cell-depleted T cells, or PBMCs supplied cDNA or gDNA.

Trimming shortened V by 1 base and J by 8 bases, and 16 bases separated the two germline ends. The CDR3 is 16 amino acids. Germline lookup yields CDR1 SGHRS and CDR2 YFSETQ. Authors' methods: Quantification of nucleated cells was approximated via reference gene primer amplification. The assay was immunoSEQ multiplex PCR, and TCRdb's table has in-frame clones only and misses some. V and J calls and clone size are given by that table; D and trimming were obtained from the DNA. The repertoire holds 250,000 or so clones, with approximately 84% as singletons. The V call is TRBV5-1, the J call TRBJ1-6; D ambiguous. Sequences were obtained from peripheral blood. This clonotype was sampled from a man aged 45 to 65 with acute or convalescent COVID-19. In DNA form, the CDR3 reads TGCGCCAGCAGCTTGACTCCTGCGGTCGGCGATTCACCCCTCCACTTT. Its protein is CASSLTPAVGDSPLHF.